The clone carrying this TCR beta chain was seen only a few times. Antigen: not known. These data belong to a study of radiotherapy plus CTLA-4 blockade in lung cancer. Study-level results: TCR clones of tumor origin grew in blood after radiotherapy plus ipilimumab.

Repertoires were generated with immunoSEQ multiplex PCR, while TCRdb's copy carries only in-frame clones and drops some. The sample contains 35,000 to 45,000 clones, approximately 77% of which appear only once. Focal radiation and CTLA-4 blockade (ipilimumab) were tested in chemo-refractory metastatic non-small-cell lung cancer patients. CDR1 is SGHTA and CDR2 is FQGNSA in the germline V gene. V was pared by 3 bases and J by 2 bases, with 8 bases between. The CDR3 loop spans 14 amino acids. The clonotype originates from a human donor with non-small cell lung cancer who had stable disease on radiotherapy plus ipilimumab. V and J are TRBV7-2 and TRBJ1-3; D is possibly TRBD1 (6 bases). The material sequenced was peripheral blood, taken from a patient treated with radiotherapy plus ipilimumab. CDR3 amino acids: CASSFRGTGNTIYF. The CDR3 region has the DNA TGTGCCAGCAGCTTCAGGGGAACTGGAAACACCATATATTTT.